The 7 T cell receptor beta chains listed next were all sequenced from one sample in a study of blood T cell repertoires in COVID-19. The data were produced by immunoSEQ multiplex PCR, yet TCRdb's version contains in-frame clones alone and is incomplete. The table has some 290,000 clones, 70% to 90% seen once; the top ten hold more than 10%. Sequenced input: peripheral blood. The origin of the receptors is a woman aged 25 to 39 with COVID-19, enrolled during active disease.

V usage is TRBV10-1 and J usage is TRBJ2-7; perhaps TRBD1 as D (6 bases). Trimming removed 3 bases from V and 1 base from J, with 13 bases in between. The CDR3 spans 15 residues. CDR1 and CDR2 from the germline V gene are WNHNN and SYGVQD (reference sequence). This chain's CDR3 is CASSDTRGFSYEQYF. CDR3 coding DNA: TGCGCCAGCAGTGATACCAGGGGTTTTTCCTACGAGCAGTACTTC.

The chain employs TRBV7-7 and TRBJ2-5; TRBD1 might be the D (5 bases). The V end was cut by 1 base, the J end by 3 bases, with 12 bases between. Germline V gene sequence: CDR1 SSHAT, CDR2 FNYEAQ (reference sequence). The CDR3 contains 15 residues. CDR3 bases: TGTGCCAGCAGCTTAGATTGGGGCAGGGAAGAGACCCAGTACTTC. Translating it yields CASSLDWGREETQYF.

The CDR3 DNA reads TGTGCCAGCAGCTCCGGTAATCAGCCCCAGCATTTT. Protein sequence: CASSSGNQPQHF. The chain couples TRBV27 to TRBJ1-5; D uncertain. The CDR3 covers 12 residues. The germline V gene encodes CDR1 MNHEY and CDR2 SMNVEV (reference sequence). Trimming removed 6 bases at V and 4 bases at J, with 7 bases between.

The V gene is TRBV7-9, the J gene TRBJ2-2; D unresolved. The V end was cut by 5 bases, the J end by 7 bases, with 11 bases between. The CDR3 consists of 13 residues. Germline CDR1 SEHNR, CDR2 FQNEAQ (reference sequence). CDR3 residues: CASSRVAVGELFF. The CDR3 DNA sequence: TGTGCCAGCAGCCGGGTGGCGGTCGGGGAGCTGTTTTTT.

The chain uses TRBV19 and TRBJ2-7; possibly TRBD1 for D (7 bases). The CDR3 length is 15 residues. The V gene lost 1 base and the J gene lost 3 bases, with 13 bases spanning the gap. Germline V lookup: CDR1 LNHDA, CDR2 SQIVND (reference sequence). The CDR3 region is CASSIGPGGHYEQYF. The CDR3 region has the DNA TGTGCCAGTAGTATAGGCCCAGGGGGGCACTACGAGCAGTACTTC.

The V and J genes are TRBV6-5 and TRBJ1-1; possibly TRBD1 for D (6 bases). Per the germline V gene, CDR1 is MNHEY and CDR2 is SVGAGI. The CDR3 totals 16 residues. With 0 bases removed from V and 1 base from J, the gap between germline ends came to 12 bases. The CDR3 nucleotides are TGTGCCAGCAGTTACTCGACTTGGGGACAGAACACTGAAGCTTTCTTT. It specifies CASSYSTWGQNTEAFF.

The chain recombines TRBV5-1 with TRBJ1-1, with 9 nucleotides matching TRBD1. Germline-derived CDR1 and CDR2 are SGHRS and YFSETQ. J was trimmed by 6 bases and V by 1 base; bases with no gene match: 13. The CDR3 runs 17 residues. The CDR3 reads CASSLPRDRGRGAEAFF. CDR3 sequence (DNA): TGCGCCAGCAGCTTGCCCCGAGACAGGGGGAGAGGCGCTGAAGCTTTCTTT.